Described below is a single T cell receptor (beta chain) sequence and its context. Its specificity is not known. The entry originates in a study of T cells after yellow fever vaccination. Study conclusions and caveats: Overall, a small share of clonotypes was seen in both CD4 and CD8 compartments.

It was through 5'RACE template switching that TCR cDNA was made, with a universal primer site and UMIs added. From the 5' RACE reads, TCRdb called clonotypes with MiXCR, one entry per CDR3 protein. The sample consists of 350,000 to 450,000 distinct CDR3 sequences, roughly a sixth of them appearing once. The input for sequencing was PBMCs, taken before the yellow fever booster vaccination. This clonotype was obtained from a man aged 18 to 29 who received the YFV17D yellow fever vaccine.

This chain's CDR3 is CASRLRQASSYNSPLHF. CDR3 DNA sequence: TGTGCCAGCAGATTACGACAGGCCAGCTCCTATAATTCACCCCTCCACTTT. The genes are TRBV6-5 and TRBJ1-6, with TRBD1 as a possible D gene (6 bases). Germline-derived CDR1 and CDR2 are MNHEY and SVGAGI. The CDR3 sequence is 17 residues long. Trimming left V 6 bases short and J 0 bases short, with 15 bases between.